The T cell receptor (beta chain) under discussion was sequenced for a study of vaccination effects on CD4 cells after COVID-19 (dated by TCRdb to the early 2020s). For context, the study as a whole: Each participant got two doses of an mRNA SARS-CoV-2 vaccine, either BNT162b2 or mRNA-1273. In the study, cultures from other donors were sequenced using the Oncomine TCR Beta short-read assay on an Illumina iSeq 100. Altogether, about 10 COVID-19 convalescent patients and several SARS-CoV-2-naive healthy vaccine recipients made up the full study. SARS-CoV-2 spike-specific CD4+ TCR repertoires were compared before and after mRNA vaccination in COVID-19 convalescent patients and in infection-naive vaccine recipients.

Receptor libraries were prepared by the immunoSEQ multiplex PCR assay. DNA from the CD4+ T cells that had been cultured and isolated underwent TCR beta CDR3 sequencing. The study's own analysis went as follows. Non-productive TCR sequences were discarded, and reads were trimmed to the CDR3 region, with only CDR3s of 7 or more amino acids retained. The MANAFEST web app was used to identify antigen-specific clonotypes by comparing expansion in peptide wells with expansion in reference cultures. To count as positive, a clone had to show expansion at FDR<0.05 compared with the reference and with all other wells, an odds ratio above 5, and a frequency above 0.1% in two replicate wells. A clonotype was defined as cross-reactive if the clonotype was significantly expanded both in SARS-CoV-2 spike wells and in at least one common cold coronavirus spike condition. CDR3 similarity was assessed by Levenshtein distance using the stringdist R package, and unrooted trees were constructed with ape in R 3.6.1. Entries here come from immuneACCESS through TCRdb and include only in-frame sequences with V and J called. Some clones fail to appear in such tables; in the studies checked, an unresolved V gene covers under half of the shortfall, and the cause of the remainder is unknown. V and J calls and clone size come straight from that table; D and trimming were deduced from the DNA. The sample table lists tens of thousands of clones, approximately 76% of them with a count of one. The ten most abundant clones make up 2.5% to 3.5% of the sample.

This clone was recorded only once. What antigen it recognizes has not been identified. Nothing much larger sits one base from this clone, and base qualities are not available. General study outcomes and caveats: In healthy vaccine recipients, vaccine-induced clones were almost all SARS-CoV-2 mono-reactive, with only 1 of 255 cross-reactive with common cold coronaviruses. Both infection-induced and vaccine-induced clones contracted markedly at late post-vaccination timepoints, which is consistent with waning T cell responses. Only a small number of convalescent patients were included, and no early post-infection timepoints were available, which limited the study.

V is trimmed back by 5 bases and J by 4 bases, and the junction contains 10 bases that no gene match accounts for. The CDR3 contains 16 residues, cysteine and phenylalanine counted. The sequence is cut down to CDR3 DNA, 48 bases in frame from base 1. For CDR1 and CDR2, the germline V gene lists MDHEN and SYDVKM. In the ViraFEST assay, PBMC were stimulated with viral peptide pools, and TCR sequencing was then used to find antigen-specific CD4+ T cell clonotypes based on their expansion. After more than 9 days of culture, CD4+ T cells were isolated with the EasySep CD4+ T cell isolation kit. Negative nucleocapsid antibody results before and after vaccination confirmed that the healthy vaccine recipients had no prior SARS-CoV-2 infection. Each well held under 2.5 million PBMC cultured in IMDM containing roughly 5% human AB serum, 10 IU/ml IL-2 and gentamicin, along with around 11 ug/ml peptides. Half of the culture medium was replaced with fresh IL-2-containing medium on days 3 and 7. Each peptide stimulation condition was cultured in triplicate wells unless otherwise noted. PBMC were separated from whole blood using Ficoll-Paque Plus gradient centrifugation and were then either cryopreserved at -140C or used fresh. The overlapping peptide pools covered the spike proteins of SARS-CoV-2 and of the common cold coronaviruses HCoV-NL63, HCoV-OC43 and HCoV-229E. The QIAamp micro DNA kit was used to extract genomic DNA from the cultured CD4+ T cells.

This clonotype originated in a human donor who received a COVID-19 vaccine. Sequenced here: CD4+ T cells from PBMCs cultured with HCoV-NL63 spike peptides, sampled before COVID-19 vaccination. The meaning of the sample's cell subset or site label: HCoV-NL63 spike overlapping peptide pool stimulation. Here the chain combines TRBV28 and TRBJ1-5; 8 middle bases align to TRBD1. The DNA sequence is TGTGCCAGCAGTCCCCTGGGGACAGGTGAAAATCAGCCCCAGCATTTT. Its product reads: CASSPLGTGENQPQHF.